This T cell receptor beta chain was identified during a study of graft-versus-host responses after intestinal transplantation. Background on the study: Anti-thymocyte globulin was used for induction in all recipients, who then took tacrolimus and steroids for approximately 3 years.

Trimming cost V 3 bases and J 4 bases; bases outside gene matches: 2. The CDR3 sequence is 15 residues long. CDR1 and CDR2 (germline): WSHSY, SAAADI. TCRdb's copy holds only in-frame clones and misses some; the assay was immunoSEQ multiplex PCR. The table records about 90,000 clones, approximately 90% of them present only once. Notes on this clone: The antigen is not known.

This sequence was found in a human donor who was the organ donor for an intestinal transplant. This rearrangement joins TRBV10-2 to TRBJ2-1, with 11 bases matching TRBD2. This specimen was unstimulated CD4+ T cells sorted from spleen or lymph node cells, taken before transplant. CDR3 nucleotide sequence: TGCGCCAGCAGTGAACCTAGCGGGAGGTACAATGAGCAGTTCTTC. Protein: CASSEPSGRYNEQFF.